The sequence of this T cell receptor (beta chain) was determined in a study of identical twins. Study-level points and caveats: Insertions were reduced in abundant cord blood beta clonotypes but not in memory repertoires.

cDNA carried unique molecular identifiers, and a universal primer site was added by template switching. TCRdb used MiXCR to reprocess the 5' RACE reads, holding one entry per CDR3 protein. The table includes about 300,000 distinct CDR3 sequences, roughly an eighth detected once. To note about this clonotype: Its specificity is not known.

The germline V gene encodes CDR1 MGHRA and CDR2 YSYEKL. Between the trimmed V and J ends, which lost 1 base and 6 bases, there was a span of 9 bases. The CDR3 runs to 13 residues. The sample also formed part of further work on yellow fever vaccine responses in identical twins.

The sample comprised CD8+ T cells sorted from blood. This clonotype was sampled from a young woman in good health. This chain connects TRBV4-1 to TRBJ1-2, with a possible D match to TRBD1 (5 bases). The CDR3 region is CASSQVAGDGYTF. CDR3 nucleotides: TGCGCCAGCAGCCAAGTTGCGGGGGATGGCTACACCTTC.